This T cell receptor (beta chain) originates from a study of shared clonotypes between healthy human individuals. Trimming pared 6 bases from V and 4 bases from J, leaving 9 bases between. CDR3 size: 12 residues. Germline V CDR1 and CDR2: LGHNT, FRNRAP. The sorted-subset replicate PCRs were given 200 ng DNA, which is around 29,000 T cell genomes. Sequencing used immunoSEQ multiplex PCR; TCRdb keeps in-frame clones, though not all of them. The sample yields more than 550,000 clones, 80% to 95% seen once. The genes are TRBV12-5 and TRBJ1-1; D is ambiguous. The source is a man aged 18 to 29 in good health. Some clones in this sample may be carry-over from other donors' samples. Input material: memory CD8+ T cells from PBMCs. Described subset: CD45RO+ cells pooled with CCR7-negative TemRA cells. The CDR3, as DNA: TGTGCTAGTGGCAAATACAGCACTGAAGCTTTCTTT. Protein sequence: CASGKYSTEAFF.